What follows are 20 T cell receptor beta chains derived from one specimen sequenced in a study of beta chain features in type 1 diabetes. The sequenced template was cDNA made from the entire isolated RNA. Clones were sequenced by immunoSEQ multiplex PCR, and TCRdb holds only the in-frame ones, with some missing. The sample lists about 180,000 clones; about 13% were seen once. Sequencing was carried out using central memory CD4+ T cells from blood. The receptors shown here come from a young woman in good health.

This clone was counted only a few times. The V and J genes are TRBV29-1 and TRBJ2-7; possibly TRBD2 for D (6 bases). Germline CDR1 SQVTM, CDR2 ANQGSEA. The CDR3 has 14 amino acids. Trimming stripped 6 bases from V and 2 bases from J, with 17 bases between. The CDR3 loop reads CSVRGVAAAYEQYF. The CDR3, as DNA: TGCAGCGTCCGCGGGGTAGCGGCCGCCTACGAGCAGTACTTC.

The chain carries TRBV11-2 and TRBJ2-2; 15 bases fit TRBD2. The CDR3 totals 19 residues. With V trimmed by 1 base and J by 5 bases, 8 bases remained unmatched. CDR1 is SGHAT and CDR2 is FQNNGV in the germline V gene. For the CDR3, the DNA is TGTGCCAGCAGCTTAGCGAGGACTAGCGGGAGGGCCCGTACCGGGGAGCTGTTTTTT. The encoded protein is CASSLARTSGRARTGELFF.

There are a few counts of this clone. The J gene is TRBJ2-3, the V gene TRBV30; no reliable D call. V gave up 8 bases and J gave up 4 bases, with 10 bases separating them. From germline, CDR1 is GTSNPN and CDR2 SVGIG (reference sequence). There are 11 residues in the CDR3. CDR3 loop: CATGVADTQYF. In DNA form, the CDR3 reads TGTGCCACGGGTGTAGCAGATACGCAGTATTTT.

This clone has more than one count but fewer than ten. The chain links TRBV27 to TRBJ2-2; D call uncertain. Trimming took 5 bases from V and 1 from J, leaving 5 bases between them. CDR1 and CDR2 (germline): MNHEY, SMNVEV (reference sequence). The CDR3 extends over 13 amino acids. CDR3 DNA sequence: TGTGCCAGCAGTCCCCGGAACACCGGGGAGCTGTTTTTT. Translating it yields CASSPRNTGELFF.

A few counts support this clone. CDR3 in DNA: TGCGCCAGCAGCCAAGGGTCAGTCACCGGGGAGCTGTTTTTT. This translates into CASSQGSVTGELFF. This chain joins TRBV4-3 and TRBJ2-2; D not resolved. Germline assignment: CDR1 LGHNA and CDR2 YSLEER. Trimming pared 1 base from V and 4 bases from J, leaving 7 bases between. The CDR3 is 14 amino acids.

Comment on this clone: One junction end disagrees with the germline gene, perhaps due to a read error. Other nucleotide sequences in the sample specify the same CDR3. The chain combines TRBV18 with TRBJ2-3; D is undetermined. The CDR3 loop spans 12 amino acids. Germline CDR1 and CDR2: KGHSH and LQKENI. The CDR3 sequence: CASSPREDTQYF. DNA of the CDR3: TGTGCCAGCTCCCCACGAGAGGATACGCAGTATTTT.

V is TRBV27 and J is TRBJ1-2; possible D gene TRBD1, 6 bases. The CDR3 spans 13 residues. V was pared by 5 bases and J by 6 bases, with 13 bases between. The germline V gene has CDR1 MNHEY and CDR2 SMNVEV (reference sequence). The CDR3 coding sequence is TGTGCCAGCAGTCTACAGGGTCCCGATGGCTACACCTTC. Its protein is CASSLQGPDGYTF.

In this sample, this clone turned up a few times. The rearrangement links TRBV6-6 to TRBJ2-5, with 7 bases that match TRBD1. With 6 bases clipped from V and 2 bases from J, the junction kept 9 bases outside the gene matches. Germline V gene data show CDR1 as MNHNY and CDR2 as SVGAGI (reference sequence). This CDR3 region has 15 residues. CDR3 nucleotides: TGTGCCAGCAGAATAAGGACAGGCTTACAAGAGACCCAGTACTTC. It yields the protein CASRIRTGLQETQYF.

V gene TRBV14 combines with J gene TRBJ2-3; the match to TRBD2 covers 7 bases. The trim removed 4 bases at V and 0 bases at J, leaving 13 bases unmatched. Germline V gene data show CDR1 as SGHDN and CDR2 as FVKESK. The CDR3 has 18 amino acids. The CDR3 here is CASSPGLVRSPSTDTQYF. The DNA of the CDR3 is TGTGCCAGCAGCCCCGGACTAGTACGTTCCCCTAGCACAGATACGCAGTATTTT.

This clone was found a few times. V and J are TRBV7-9 and TRBJ2-2; D is uncertain. The V gene lost 1 base and the J gene lost 2 bases, with 8 bases spanning the gap. CDR1 and CDR2 (germline): SEHNR, FQNEAQ (reference sequence). CDR3 length: 15 residues. The CDR3 DNA follows: TGTGCCAGCAGCTTAGTCCAGGTTAACACCGGGGAGCTGTTTTTT. Translating it yields CASSLVQVNTGELFF.

The chain is built from TRBV7-2 and TRBJ2-7; D unclear. The germline V gene has CDR1 SGHTA and CDR2 FQGNSA. This CDR3 comprises 14 residues. The V end was cut by 3 bases, the J end by 4 bases, with 13 bases between. The CDR3 nucleotides read TGTGCCAGCAGCTTGGAAGCGCGAAAATACGAGCAGTACTTC. Translation: CASSLEARKYEQYF.

This clone was counted a few times. The chain carries TRBV19 and TRBJ2-1; D is uncertain. Germline V gene sequence: CDR1 LNHDA, CDR2 SQIVND (reference sequence). Deletions cut 5 bases from V and 10 bases from J, with 12 bases between. The CDR3 loop spans 12 amino acids. The CDR3 DNA reads TGTGCCAGTAGTTTTAATTGGGCCGAGCAGTTCTTC. It codes for CASSFNWAEQFF.

This clone occurred a few times. V gene TRBV9 combines with J gene TRBJ2-1; 7 nucleotides match TRBD2. The CDR3 has 15 residues. The V segment lost 3 bases and the J segment 3 bases; nucleotides outside the gene matches: 6. CDR1 SGDLS and CDR2 YYNGEE come from the germline V gene. CDR3 loop: CASSESGDHYNEQFF. The CDR3 DNA reads TGTGCCAGCAGCGAAAGCGGGGATCACTACAATGAGCAGTTCTTC. Filled out from reference TRBV9 and TRBJ2-1, the complete variable domain reads DSGVTQTPKHLITATGQRVTLRCSPRSGDLSVYWYQQSLDQGLQFLIQYYNGEERAKGNILERFSAQQFPDLHSELNLSSLELGDSALYFCASSESGDHYNEQFFGPGTRLTVL.

The V and J genes are TRBV18 and TRBJ1-1; tentatively, D is TRBD1 (5 bases). Between the trimmed V and J ends, which lost 3 bases and 1 base, there was a span of 12 bases. The CDR3 has 15 amino acids. Germline V CDR1 and CDR2: KGHSH, LQKENI. The CDR3 nucleotides are TGTGCCAGCTCACCCAGGGCAGGGAAGAACACTGAAGCTTTCTTT. It is translated as CASSPRAGKNTEAFF.

There are a few counts of this clone. The chain couples TRBV2 to TRBJ2-2; D perhaps matches TRBD1 (5 bases). Between the trimmed V and J ends, which lost 4 bases and 1 base, there was a span of 7 bases. CDR1 SNHLY and CDR2 FYNNEI come from the germline V gene. The CDR3 consists of 14 residues. Here the CDR3 reads CASSVTENTGELFF. The CDR3 DNA reads as TGTGCCAGCAGTGTGACAGAGAACACCGGGGAGCTGTTTTTT.

Only a few counts were recorded for this clone. The chain carries TRBV5-1 and TRBJ1-1; D perhaps matches TRBD1 (6 bases). Germline V CDR1 and CDR2: SGHRS, YFSETQ. The CDR3 is 14 amino acids. Deletions cut 0 bases from V and 1 base from J, with 7 bases between. CDR3 nucleotide sequence: TGCGCCAGCAGCTTGGAGGGACAGAACACTGAAGCTTTCTTT. It specifies CASSLEGQNTEAFF.

Only a few counts were recorded for this clone. The chain combines TRBV15 with TRBJ2-7; D may be TRBD2 (6 bases). The V gene lost 3 bases and the J gene lost 5 bases, with 17 bases spanning the gap. Germline CDR1 and CDR2: LNHNV and YYDKDF (reference sequence). The length of the CDR3 is 15 residues. CDR3 residues: CATSRSPGGIDEQYF. The CDR3 coding sequence is TGTGCCACCAGCAGGTCCCCCGGGGGTATCGACGAGCAGTACTTC.

The chain has TRBV2 and TRBJ2-5, with a possible D match to TRBD2 (6 bases). This CDR3 spans 14 amino acids. Between the trimmed V and J ends, which lost 11 bases and 5 bases, there was a span of 21 bases. Germline V gene sequence: CDR1 SNHLY, CDR2 FYNNEI. In DNA, the CDR3 is TGTGCCGGGACGGGGGAGGCCCTTCGGGAGACCCAGTACTTC. Translated: CAGTGEALRETQYF.

The chain links TRBV5-1 to TRBJ2-1, with 10 positions matching TRBD2. Germline CDR1 is SGHRS and CDR2 is YFSETQ. The length of the CDR3 is 15 residues. Trimming took 3 bases from V and 4 from J; bases not matched to a gene: 4. In DNA, the CDR3 is TGCGCCAGCAGCTGGGGACTAGCGCCTTACAATGAGCAGTTCTTC. It specifies CASSWGLAPYNEQFF.

This chain links TRBV23-1 with TRBJ1-2; tentative D call: TRBD1 (5 bases). TRBV23-1 is sorted into the ORF group, with uncertain function. V lost 4 bases and J 5 bases, leaving 20 bases between the germline ends. The CDR3 runs to 16 residues. CDR3 in amino acids: CASSLTGGRVVYGYTF. The CDR3 DNA reads as TGCGCCAGCAGTCTCACCGGGGGACGGGTTGTTTATGGCTACACCTTC.